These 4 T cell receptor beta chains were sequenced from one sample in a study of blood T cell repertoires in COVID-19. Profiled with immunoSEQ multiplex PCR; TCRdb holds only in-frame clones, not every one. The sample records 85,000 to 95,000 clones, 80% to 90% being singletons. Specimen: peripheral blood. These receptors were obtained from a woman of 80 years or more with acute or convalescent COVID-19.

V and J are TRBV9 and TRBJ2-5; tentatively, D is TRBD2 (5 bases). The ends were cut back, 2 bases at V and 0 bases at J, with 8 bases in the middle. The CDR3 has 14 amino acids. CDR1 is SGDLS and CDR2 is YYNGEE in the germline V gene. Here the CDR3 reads CASSVGKNQETQYF. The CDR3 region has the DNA TGTGCCAGCAGCGTCGGGAAAAACCAAGAGACCCAGTACTTC.

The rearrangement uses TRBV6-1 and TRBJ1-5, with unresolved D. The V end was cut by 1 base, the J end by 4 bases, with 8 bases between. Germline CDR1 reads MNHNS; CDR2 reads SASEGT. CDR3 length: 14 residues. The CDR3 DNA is TGTGCCAGCAGTGAAGGGGCCCTAAATCAGCCCCAGCATTTT. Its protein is CASSEGALNQPQHF.

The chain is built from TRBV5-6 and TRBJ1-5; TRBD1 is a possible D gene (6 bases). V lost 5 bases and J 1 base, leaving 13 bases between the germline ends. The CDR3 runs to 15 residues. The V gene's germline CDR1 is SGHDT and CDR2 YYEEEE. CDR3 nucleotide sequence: TGTGCCAGCAGTTATCGTGGACAGAGCAATCAGCCCCAGCATTTT. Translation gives CASSYRGQSNQPQHF.

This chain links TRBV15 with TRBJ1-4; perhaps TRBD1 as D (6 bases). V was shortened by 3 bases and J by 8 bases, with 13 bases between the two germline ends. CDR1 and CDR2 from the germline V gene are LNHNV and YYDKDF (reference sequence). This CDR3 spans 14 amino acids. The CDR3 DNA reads TGTGCCACCAGCAGGGACAGCCAAAGGGAAAAACTGTTTTTT. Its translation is CATSRDSQREKLFF.